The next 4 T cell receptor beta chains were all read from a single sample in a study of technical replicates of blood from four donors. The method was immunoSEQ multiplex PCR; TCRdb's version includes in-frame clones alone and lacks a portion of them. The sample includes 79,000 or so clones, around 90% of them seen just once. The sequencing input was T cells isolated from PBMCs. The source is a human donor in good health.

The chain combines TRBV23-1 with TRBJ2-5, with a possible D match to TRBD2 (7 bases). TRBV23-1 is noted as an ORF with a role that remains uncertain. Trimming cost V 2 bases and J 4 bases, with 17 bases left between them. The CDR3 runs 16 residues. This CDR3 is CASSQMRGLLGETQYF. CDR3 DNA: TGCGCCAGCAGTCAAATGCGGGGGCTACTGGGAGAGACCCAGTACTTC.

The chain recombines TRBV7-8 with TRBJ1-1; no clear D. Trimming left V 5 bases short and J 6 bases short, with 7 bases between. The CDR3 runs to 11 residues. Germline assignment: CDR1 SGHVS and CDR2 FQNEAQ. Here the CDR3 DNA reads TGTGCCAGCAGCCCCCTCTCTGAAGCTTTCTTT. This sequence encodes CASSPLSEAFF.

The CDR3 protein is CASSAHREGTQYF. The DNA of the CDR3 is TGTGCCAGCAGCGCACACAGGGAAGGTACCCAGTACTTC. V is TRBV4-2 and J is TRBJ2-5; D perhaps matches TRBD1 (6 bases). CDR1 LGHNA and CDR2 YNFKEQ come from the germline V gene. The CDR3 runs to 13 residues. The V and J ends lost 5 bases and 8 bases respectively, with 15 bases between them.

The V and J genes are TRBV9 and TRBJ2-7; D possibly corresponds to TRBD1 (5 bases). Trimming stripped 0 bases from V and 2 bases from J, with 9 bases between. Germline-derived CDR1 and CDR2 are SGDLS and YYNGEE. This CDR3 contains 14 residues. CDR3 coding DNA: TGTGCCAGCAGCGTAGCAGGGTCGGCCTACGAGCAGTACTTC. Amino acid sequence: CASSVAGSAYEQYF.